Following are 5 T cell receptor beta chains from one sample sequenced in a study of blood T cells in healthy people across ages. Sample-barcoded 5' priming and a J-beta primer mix drove a second PCR of 7 to 11 cycles. TCRdb recomputed calls from the 5' RACE reads with MiXCR, one row per CDR3 protein. The sample carries more than 900,000 distinct CDR3 sequences, around 25% recorded once. The same data also went into a second study, on T cells of mothers and their children.

The sequencing input was blood. These receptors were taken from a girl aged 2 to 9 in good health.

This chain links TRBV3-1 with TRBJ2-7; perhaps D is TRBD1 or TRBD2 (6 bases each). This CDR3 has 16 amino acids. Germline V CDR1 and CDR2: LGHDT, YNNKEL (reference sequence). V dropped 1 base and J dropped 6 bases, with 19 bases sitting between them. Here the CDR3 reads CASSQAGGQGSGEQYF. For the CDR3, the DNA is TGTGCCAGCAGCCAAGCCGGGGGCCAGGGTTCCGGCGAGCAGTACTTC.

This clonotype turned up a few times. V gene TRBV7-9 combines with J gene TRBJ2-3, with a tentative D call TRBD2 (6 bases). V shed 2 bases and J shed 5 bases, with 11 bases lying between them. From germline, CDR1 is SEHNR and CDR2 FQNEAQ (reference sequence). The CDR3 loop spans 14 amino acids. As DNA, the CDR3 is TGTGCCAGCAGCTTAAGGCTAGCGAGAGATACGCAGTATTTT. Its protein product is CASSLRLARDTQYF.

The V and J genes are TRBV3-1 and TRBJ2-5, with a possible D match to TRBD1 (5 bases). The DNA end is more similar to TRBJ2-1, so the J call may be wrong. In germline, CDR1 is LGHDT, CDR2 YNNKEL (reference sequence). This CDR3 comprises 16 residues. This CDR3 reads CASSPQDASFYRGQFF. DNA of the CDR3: TGTGCCAGCAGCCCTCAGGACGCATCTTTCTATAGGGGGCAGTTCTTC.

This clonotype appeared a few times. This chain connects TRBV28 to TRBJ2-1, with 11 bases fitting TRBD2. The CDR3 is 16 amino acids. In germline, CDR1 is MDHEN, CDR2 SYDVKM. Unmatched junction bases numbered 10, after V lost 5 bases and J lost 7 bases. DNA for the CDR3: TGTGCCAGCAGTCCCTTACTAGCGGGAGTTCCTAATGAGCAGTTCTTC. Translated: CASSPLLAGVPNEQFF.

The chain carries TRBV10-3 and TRBJ2-5; 16 bases are a match to TRBD2. The germline V gene has CDR1 ENHRY and CDR2 SYGVKD. The CDR3 is 17 amino acids. With V trimmed by 9 bases and J by 5 bases, 12 bases remained unmatched. This chain's CDR3 is CAISWTGTSGGAETQYF. Here the CDR3 DNA reads TGTGCCATTAGTTGGACCGGGACTAGCGGGGGGGCCGAGACCCAGTACTTC.